This entry lists 10 T cell receptor beta chains sequenced from one sample in a study of blood T cell repertoires in COVID-19. TCRdb keeps only in-frame clones here, not all; method: immunoSEQ multiplex PCR. This sample has 200,000 to 300,000 clones, with less than 90% found just once. The sequenced material came from peripheral blood. These receptor sequences come from a man aged 60-69 years with acute or convalescent COVID-19.

This clone came up once. The rearrangement uses TRBV7-3 and TRBJ2-3; 9 bases match TRBD1. In germline, CDR1 is SGHTA, CDR2 FQGTGA. The CDR3 consists of 15 residues. The V and J ends lost 0 bases and 4 bases, in that order; junction bases with no gene match: 2. The CDR3 DNA reads as TGTGCCAGCAGCTTAACGGGACAGGGTTCAGATACGCAGTATTTT. The encoded protein is CASSLTGQGSDTQYF.

As concerns this clone: This sample also contains other DNA sequences that code for the same CDR3. The chain couples TRBV12-3 or TRBV12-4 to TRBJ2-7; D might be TRBD1 (5 bases). The CDR3 is made up of 12 amino acids. V was trimmed by 2 bases and J by 7 bases, leaving 9 bases between them. CDR3 amino acids: CASSLQGFEQYF. For the CDR3, the DNA is TGTGCCAGCAGTTTACAGGGATTTGAGCAGTACTTC.

The genes are TRBV3-1 (or the pseudogene TRBV3-2) and TRBJ2-7, with a weak D call TRBD2 (6 bases). This CDR3 has 16 amino acids. Per germline, CDR1 LGHDT and CDR2 YNNKEL (reference sequence). V lost 5 bases and J lost 0, with 17 bases in between. The CDR3 DNA sequence: TGTGCCAGCAGCGTCCGGGGCGGGATGAGCTCCTACGAGCAGTACTTC. Amino acid sequence: CASSVRGGMSSYEQYF.

The chain joins TRBV18 to TRBJ2-3; 9 positions match TRBD1. CDR1 and CDR2 from the germline V gene are KGHSH and LQKENI. This CDR3 is 20 amino acids long. With 1 base clipped from V and 1 base from J, the junction kept 15 bases outside the gene matches. CDR3 coding DNA: TGTGCCAGCTCACCACACGAGATGTGGGGACAGGGAGTCGGCACAGATACGCAGTATTTT. Translating it yields CASSPHEMWGQGVGTDTQYF.

The rearrangement links TRBV3-1 (or the pseudogene TRBV3-2) to TRBJ2-7; no clear D gene. This CDR3 is 14 amino acids long. Germline V lookup: CDR1 LGHDT, CDR2 YNNKEL (reference sequence). Trimming took off 0 bases at V and 2 bases at J, with 8 bases between the two ends. The CDR3 is CASSQDLSAYEQYF. The DNA of the CDR3 is TGTGCCAGCAGCCAAGATCTGTCGGCCTACGAGCAGTACTTC.

This clone was found once. J is TRBJ1-6 and V is TRBV6-5; 9 nucleotides match TRBD1. The CDR3 length is 16 residues. V was pared by 4 bases and J by 0 bases, with 1 base of the junction left unmatched. Per the germline V gene, CDR1 is MNHEY and CDR2 is SVGAGI. CDR3 sequence (DNA): TGTGCCAGCAGTTGGACAGGGGCCTCCTATAATTCACCCCTCCACTTT. Encoded protein: CASSWTGASYNSPLHF.

J is TRBJ2-2 and V is TRBV6-5, with 10 bases aligning to TRBD1. This CDR3 comprises 14 residues. The J segment lost 5 bases and the V segment lost 6 bases, leaving 3 bases of the junction unmatched. The V gene's germline CDR1 is MNHEY and CDR2 SVGAGI. CDR3 coding DNA: TGTGCCAGCAGAAGGACAGGGGGGACCGGGGAGCTGTTTTTT. Residues: CASRRTGGTGELFF.

The chain carries TRBV2 and TRBJ2-1; 9 bases match TRBD1. The CDR3 length is 15 residues. CDR1 is SNHLY, CDR2 FYNNEI, per germline. Trimming at V came to 6 bases and at J to 9 bases, leaving 12 bases not matched to a gene. Written as DNA, the CDR3 is TGTGCCAGCAGATTCCCCGGGACAGGGTCGCTTGAGCAGTTCTTC. Its protein is CASRFPGTGSLEQFF.

In this sample, this clone turned up a few times. This chain joins TRBV10-2 and TRBJ2-7; D possibly corresponds to TRBD1 (6 bases). CDR1 WSHSY and CDR2 SAAADI come from the germline V gene. V lost 6 bases and J 6 bases, leaving 12 bases between the germline ends. The CDR3 consists of 12 residues. The chain's CDR3 is CASSRDNFEQYF. The CDR3, as DNA: TGCGCCAGCAGCCGGGACAATTTCGAGCAGTACTTC.

This clone was seen a few times. The chain joins TRBV10-3 to TRBJ2-2; the D gene is possibly TRBD1 (6 bases). This CDR3 spans 14 amino acids. Trimming took off 10 bases at V and 0 bases at J, with 12 bases between the two ends. Germline values: CDR1 ENHRY, CDR2 SYGVKD. CDR3 amino acids: CASSGQTNTGELFF. The DNA for the CDR3 is TGTGCCAGTTCCGGACAGACGAACACCGGGGAGCTGTTTTTT.